These T cell receptor beta chains were read from a single sample in a study of blood T cell repertoires in COVID-19. Profiling relied on immunoSEQ multiplex PCR, and the TCRdb table lists in-frame clones only, not all of them. The sample holds 15,000 to 19,000 clones; more than 75% are singletons and the top ten take 22%. Sequenced: peripheral blood. Receptors were obtained from a man at least 80 years old with active or convalescent COVID-19. Both conserved end residues are part of each CDR3. D genes are given only for firm matches. Not every row has a clone size; where given, it reads once, few, many or a size class.

j_call,clone_size,d_call,v_call,cdr3_aa,cdr3_nt
TRBJ2-3,NA,NA,TRBV10-3,CAIQGIGTDTQYF,TGTGCCATCCAGGGAATCGGCACAGATACGCAGTATTTT
TRBJ2-6,few,TRBD1,TRBV7-6,CASSPGQGAGANVLTF,TGTGCCAGCAGCCCGGGACAGGGGGCTGGGGCCAACGTCCTGACTTTC
TRBJ2-3,NA,TRBD2,TRBV29-1,CSVEDRLAGTTDTQYF,TGCAGCGTTGAAGATCGGCTAGCGGGTACCACAGATACGCAGTATTTT
TRBJ2-7,NA,TRBD1,TRBV5-4,CASSFPGQASEQYF,TGTGCCAGCAGCTTCCCGGGACAGGCGAGCGAGCAGTACTTC
TRBJ1-1,NA,TRBD1,TRBV5-1,CASRKTGGNEAFF,TGCGCCAGCAGGAAGACAGGGGGCAATGAAGCTTTCTTT
TRBJ2-1,NA,NA,TRBV9,CASSVDPLAESSYNEQFF,TGTGCCAGCAGCGTAGACCCCTTAGCGGAGAGCTCCTACAATGAGCAGTTCTTC
TRBJ2-1,NA,TRBD2,TRBV15,CATSRLAGSEQFF,TGTGCCACCAGCAGACTAGCGGGGAGTGAGCAGTTCTTC
TRBJ2-1,NA,TRBD1,TRBV5-1,CASSWGQGNNEQFF,TGCGCCAGCAGCTGGGGACAGGGAAACAATGAGCAGTTCTTC
TRBJ2-3,NA,TRBD2,TRBV4-3,CASSQDFAGGPDTQYF,TGCGCCAGCAGCCAAGATTTTGCGGGGGGGCCAGATACGCAGTATTTT
TRBJ2-1,once,TRBD2,TRBV7-8,CASTSSGTSGQYNEQFF,TGTGCCAGCACCTCTTCCGGGACTAGCGGGCAATACAATGAGCAGTTCTTC
TRBJ1-1,NA,NA,TRBV7-8,CASLLTARSEAFF,TGTGCCAGCCTTCTTACGGCTAGGTCTGAAGCTTTCTTT
TRBJ1-4,NA,NA,TRBV7-2,CASSLIGGAGLKLFF,TGTGCCAGCAGCCTAATAGGGGGGGCGGGTCTGAAACTGTTTTTT
TRBJ1-4,NA,NA,TRBV28,CASSPPGGQTNEKLFF,TGTGCCAGCAGCCCCCCGGGGGGGCAAACTAATGAAAAACTGTTTTTT
TRBJ2-3,NA,TRBD2,TRBV7-8,CASSLGAGRDTQYF,TGTGCCAGCAGCTTAGGAGCGGGGAGGGATACGCAGTATTTT
TRBJ1-1,NA,NA,TRBV28,CASSLEAGPAGAEAFF,TGTGCCAGCAGTTTAGAGGCGGGACCGGCTGGCGCTGAAGCTTTCTTT
TRBJ2-5,NA,NA,TRBV9,CASSVASLSQETQYF,TGTGCCAGCAGCGTAGCTAGCCTCTCCCAAGAGACCCAGTACTTC
TRBJ1-1,NA,TRBD1,TRBV4-1,CASSQSRQGVEAFF,TGCGCCAGCAGCCAAAGCCGACAGGGGGTTGAAGCTTTCTTT
TRBJ2-7,NA,NA,TRBV20-1,CSASVASYEQYF,TGCAGTGCTAGTGTGGCAAGCTACGAGCAGTACTTC
TRBJ1-2,NA,TRBD1,TRBV7-9,CASSSGQGSGYTF,TGTGCCAGCAGCTCCGGACAGGGAAGTGGCTACACCTTC
TRBJ2-1,NA,TRBD1,TRBV3-1/TRBV3-2,CASSQSWTGLYNKQFF,TGTGCCAGCAGCCAAAGTTGGACAGGGCTCTACAATAAGCAGTTCTTC
TRBJ1-1,NA,NA,TRBV6-1,CASWGGTTEAFF,TGTGCCAGCTGGGGGGGAACCACTGAAGCTTTCTTT
TRBJ2-5,NA,TRBD2,TRBV6-5,CASTQTSLDQETQYF,TGTGCCAGCACCCAGACTAGCCTAGACCAAGAGACCCAGTACTTC
TRBJ1-2,NA,TRBD1,TRBV2,CASNRGSNYGYTF,TGTGCCAGTAACAGGGGGTCTAACTATGGCTACACCTTC
TRBJ1-5,NA,NA,TRBV27,CASSPKATVYSNQPQHF,TGTGCCAGCAGTCCCAAAGCGACAGTCTATAGCAATCAGCCCCAGCATTTT
TRBJ1-2,NA,TRBD1,TRBV2,CASTYTGQKYGYTF,TGTGCCAGCACCTATACGGGACAGAAATATGGCTACACCTTC
TRBJ2-5,NA,TRBD2,TRBV5-1,CASSLLAGREETQYF,TGCGCCAGCAGCTTGTTAGCGGGGCGGGAAGAGACCCAGTACTTC
TRBJ2-7,NA,TRBD1,TRBV7-2,CASSSGQGTFLFGEQYF,TGTGCCAGCAGCAGCGGACAGGGGACCTTCCTTTTTGGGGAGCAGTACTTC
TRBJ1-1,NA,TRBD1,TRBV18,CASSRQGADTEAFF,TGTGCCAGCTCACGCCAGGGGGCCGACACTGAAGCTTTCTTT
TRBJ2-7,NA,NA,TRBV27,CASSPRTGSQYF,TGTGCCAGCAGCCCGAGAACAGGGTCACAGTACTTC
TRBJ2-7,NA,NA,TRBV7-2,CASAENLYEQYF,TGTGCCAGCGCGGAAAACCTCTACGAGCAGTACTTC
TRBJ2-7,NA,TRBD1,TRBV5-1,CASSPRTGGGYEQYF,TGCGCCAGCAGCCCTAGGACAGGGGGCGGTTACGAGCAGTACTTC
TRBJ2-3,NA,NA,TRBV7-8,CASSLEAGTQYF,TGTGCCAGCAGCTTAGAAGCGGGTACGCAGTATTTT
TRBJ2-7,NA,NA,TRBV6-6,CASSWTRRQGGYEQYF,TGTGCCAGCAGTTGGACCCGAAGGCAGGGTGGCTACGAGCAGTACTTC
TRBJ1-2,NA,NA,TRBV10-3,CAISESRGGYGYTF,TGTGCCATCAGTGAGTCAAGAGGGGGCTATGGCTACACCTTC
TRBJ1-1,NA,TRBD1,TRBV7-9,CASLPQGASTEAFF,TGTGCCAGCCTCCCCCAGGGGGCCAGCACTGAAGCTTTCTTT
TRBJ2-4,NA,TRBD2,TRBV9,CASTTWEGKNIQYF,TGTGCCAGCACCACCTGGGAGGGCAAAAACATTCAGTACTTC
TRBJ1-2,NA,TRBD1,TRBV19,CASTSDRDGYGYTF,TGTGCCAGTACCTCCGACAGGGATGGCTATGGCTACACCTTC
TRBJ2-3,NA,NA,TRBV7-2,CASSSRSETDTQYF,TGTGCCAGCAGCTCTCGCTCAGAAACAGATACGCAGTATTTT
TRBJ1-1,few,TRBD1,TRBV7-9,CASRGQEPMNTEAFF,TGTGCCAGCAGGGGACAGGAACCGATGAACACTGAAGCTTTCTTT
TRBJ2-3,NA,TRBD2,TRBV11-3,CASSFAPAGGGAADTQYF,TGTGCCAGCAGCTTCGCCCCGGCAGGCGGGGGGGCAGCAGATACGCAGTATTTT
TRBJ1-1,NA,TRBD1,TRBV15,CATSREKGANTEAFF,TGTGCCACCAGCAGAGAGAAGGGGGCGAACACTGAAGCTTTCTTT
TRBJ2-2,few,NA,TRBV5-1,CASSSPGGTGELFF,TGCGCCAGCAGCTCCCCGGGTGGCACCGGGGAGCTGTTTTTT
TRBJ2-3,NA,TRBD2,TRBV6-4,CASSDGTSGADTQYF,TGTGCCAGCAGTGACGGGACTAGCGGGGCAGATACGCAGTATTTT
TRBJ2-7,once,TRBD1,TRBV2,CASSPMSGTGADEQYF,TGTGCCAGCAGTCCCATGTCCGGGACAGGGGCTGATGAGCAGTACTTC
TRBJ1-3,NA,NA,TRBV3-1/TRBV3-2,CASSQGGFFSGNTIYF,TGTGCCAGCAGCCAAGGAGGCTTTTTCTCTGGAAACACCATATATTTT
TRBJ2-7,NA,TRBD1,TRBV11-3,CASVPTGDNEQYF,TGTGCCAGCGTACCGACAGGGGACAACGAGCAGTACTTC
TRBJ2-3,NA,NA,TRBV29-1,CSAIRSRGGDTQYF,TGCAGCGCTATACGCTCGAGGGGAGGAGATACGCAGTATTTT
TRBJ1-1,NA,NA,TRBV11-2,CASNFHRVGTEAFF,TGTGCCAGCAACTTCCACAGGGTAGGGACTGAAGCTTTCTTT
TRBJ2-7,NA,NA,TRBV12-3/TRBV12-4,CASSFGGYEQYF,TGTGCCAGCAGTTTCGGGGGTTACGAGCAGTACTTC
TRBJ2-3,NA,TRBD2,TRBV5-4,CASTPPGLAGTDTQYF,TGTGCCAGCACCCCCCCGGGACTAGCGGGGACAGATACGCAGTATTTT
TRBJ1-2,NA,TRBD1,TRBV5-1,CASSLGGTGFYGYTF,TGCGCCAGCAGCTTGGGGGGGACAGGGTTTTATGGCTACACCTTC
TRBJ1-1,NA,NA,TRBV5-1,CASSTHRVNTEAFF,TGCGCCAGCAGCACCCACAGGGTGAACACTGAAGCTTTCTTT
TRBJ2-1,few,NA,TRBV4-1,CASSLSPGQMQFF,TGCGCCAGCAGCTTGTCGCCGGGACAAATGCAGTTCTTC
TRBJ1-1,NA,TRBD1,TRBV2,CASHWTGRTEAFF,TGTGCCAGCCACTGGACAGGGAGGACTGAAGCTTTCTTT
TRBJ2-7,NA,NA,TRBV5-6,CASSLHYEQYF,TGTGCCAGCAGCTTGCACTACGAGCAGTACTTC
TRBJ1-3,few,NA,TRBV28,CASSLWLGNIHTIYF,TGTGCCAGCAGTTTATGGCTTGGCAATATCCACACCATATATTTT
TRBJ2-7,once,TRBD1,TRBV6-5,CASSRGTGDYEQYF,TGTGCCAGCAGTCGCGGGACAGGTGATTACGAGCAGTACTTC
TRBJ2-7,NA,NA,TRBV28,CAISPPTAHYEQYF,TGTGCCATCTCTCCCCCGACTGCTCACTACGAGCAGTACTTC
TRBJ1-2,NA,NA,TRBV4-2,CASSQASGWEGGYTF,TGTGCCAGCAGCCAAGCTTCTGGGTGGGAGGGTGGCTACACCTTC
TRBJ1-4,NA,NA,TRBV10-3,CATFSGGGSGEKLFF,TGTGCCACCTTCTCGGGGGGGGGCTCGGGTGAAAAACTGTTTTTT